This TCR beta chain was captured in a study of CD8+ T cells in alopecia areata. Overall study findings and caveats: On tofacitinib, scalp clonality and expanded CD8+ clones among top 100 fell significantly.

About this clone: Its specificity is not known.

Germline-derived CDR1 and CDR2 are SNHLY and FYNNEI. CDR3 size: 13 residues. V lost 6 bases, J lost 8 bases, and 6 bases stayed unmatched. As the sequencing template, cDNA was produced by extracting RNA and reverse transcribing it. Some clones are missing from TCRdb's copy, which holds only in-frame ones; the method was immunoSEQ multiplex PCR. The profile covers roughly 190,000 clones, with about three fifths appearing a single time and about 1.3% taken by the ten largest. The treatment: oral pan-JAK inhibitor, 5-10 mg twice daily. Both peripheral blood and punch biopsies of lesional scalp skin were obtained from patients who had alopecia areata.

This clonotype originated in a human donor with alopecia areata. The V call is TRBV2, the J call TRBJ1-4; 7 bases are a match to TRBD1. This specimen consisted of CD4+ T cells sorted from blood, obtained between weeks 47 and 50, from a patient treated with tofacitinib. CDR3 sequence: CASRQGIGEKLFF. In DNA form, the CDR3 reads TGTGCCAGCAGACAGGGGATAGGGGAAAAACTGTTTTTT.